This TCR beta chain is drawn from a study of shared clonotypes between healthy human individuals. Overall study results and limits: The rarefaction results pointed to incomplete sorted-subset sequencing despite large depth. Of the naive CD4 clonotypes, around 5.2% were shared across a handful of donors. Memory subsets generally showed smaller estimated richness than naive subsets did.

CDR3 length equals 12 residues. The V and J ends lost 1 base and 12 bases respectively, with 13 bases between them. The germline CDR1 and CDR2 sequences are SGHVS and FNYEAQ. Sequenced by immunoSEQ multiplex PCR; TCRdb stores in-frame clones only, minus some. This table has 2 million to 2.5 million clones, around 93% appearing once. Concerning this clone itself: The antigen remains unidentified.

The source material was naive CD4+ T cells from PBMCs. The sample's subset: CD45RA+ positively selected. The V and J genes are TRBV7-6 and TRBJ2-7, with D perhaps matching TRBD1 or TRBD2 (5 bases each). The receptor comes from a man younger than 35 in good health. Some clones in this sample may be carry-over from other donors' samples. CDR3 coding DNA: TGTGCCAGCAGCTTAGGGGGCCGGGAACCGTACTTC. As protein: CASSLGGREPYF.